Shown below are 5 T cell receptor beta chains from a single sample sequenced in a study of CD8 T cells in ankylosing spondylitis. The study's findings and limits: Seemingly characteristic of ankylosing spondylitis blood was a TCR beta motif consisting of eight highly homologous variants.

A single record per CDR3 protein comes from TCRdb applying MiXCR to the 5' RACE reads. This table holds over 600,000 distinct CDR3 sequences, about 20% found once. No antigen has been assigned to these receptors. Sample: blood, either unsorted or a sorted T cell fraction (not recorded which). These receptors were obtained from a male donor with ankylosing spondylitis.

The gene calls are TRBV20-1 and TRBJ2-5, with no clear D. Trimming removed 3 bases at V and 5 bases at J, with 7 bases between. Germline V gives CDR1 DFQATT, CDR2 SNEGSKA (reference sequence). The CDR3 has 11 residues. CDR3 region: CSASMAETQYF. CDR3 DNA sequence: TGCAGTGCTAGCATGGCGGAGACCCAGTACTTC.

This clonotype has just a few counts. The rearrangement joins TRBV7-9 to TRBJ2-6; no clear D gene. CDR3 length equals 15 residues. CDR1 and CDR2 (germline): SEHNR, FQNEAQ (reference sequence). V lost 5 bases and J 2 bases, leaving 10 bases between the germline ends. The CDR3 reads CASSPPSTGANVLTF. The DNA of the CDR3 is TGTGCCAGCAGCCCCCCTAGTACTGGGGCCAACGTCCTGACTTTC.

This clonotype was detected ten times or more. V gene TRBV12-3 or TRBV12-4 combines with J gene TRBJ2-5; D gene uncertain. The CDR3 has 11 residues. V dropped 5 bases and J dropped 0 bases, with 1 base sitting between them. The CDR3 sequence is CASSNQETQYF. For the CDR3, the DNA is TGTGCCAGCAGTAACCAAGAGACCCAGTACTTC.

This clonotype was counted a few times. J is TRBJ2-7 and V is TRBV4-2; TRBD1 might be the D (6 bases). The CDR3 spans 14 residues. Germline V CDR1 and CDR2: LGHNA, YNFKEQ. Trimming took off 1 base at V and 5 bases at J, with 12 bases between the two ends. The CDR3 is CASSQATGIDEQYF. The CDR3 bases are TGTGCCAGCAGCCAAGCTACAGGGATTGACGAGCAGTACTTC.

The chain recombines TRBV20-1 with TRBJ1-2; TRBD1 matches at 7 bases. The CDR3 covers 15 residues. The ends lost 6 bases at V and 4 bases at J; junction bases unmatched: 14. CDR1 is DFQATT, CDR2 SNEGSKA, per germline (reference sequence). The CDR3 protein is CSAPDRGGRIYGYTF. In DNA form, the CDR3 reads TGCAGTGCGCCGGACCGAGGGGGCCGCATCTATGGCTACACCTTC.